A selection of T cell receptor beta chains follows, all from one sample in a study of T-cell memory formation after mild COVID-19. Via MiXCR, TCRdb re-called the 5' RACE reads, giving one row per CDR3 protein. The sample has around 400,000 distinct CDR3 sequences; 24% are singletons. Material for sequencing was PBMCs or a T cell subset sorted from them (not recorded which). The receptors stem from an adult woman who had mild COVID-19 (a few samples of this study predate the infection). Cell type and time point are not known. Each CDR3 is given with its conserved first and last residue. D genes are given only for firm matches. Not all rows give a size; the values are once, few, many and, for expanded clones, a class.

j_call d_call clone_size v_call cdr3_aa cdr3_nt
TRBJ2-6 - few TRBV27 CASSLSLGAGARSGANVLTF TGTGCCAGCAGTTTATCGCTTGGGGCAGGAGCTCGCTCTGGGGCCAACGTCCTGACTTTC
TRBJ2-3 TRBD2 - TRBV7-9 CASSSTSGEVADTQYF TGTGCCAGCAGCTCAACTAGCGGGGAGGTCGCAGATACGCAGTATTTT
TRBJ1-1 - - TRBV10-3 CAIRQGTTEAFF TGTGCCATCCGGCAGGGGACCACTGAAGCTTTCTTT
TRBJ1-1 - - TRBV20-1 CSAIVPGWYTEAFF TGCAGTGCTATAGTGCCCGGGTGGTACACTGAAGCTTTCTTT
TRBJ2-1 TRBD1 - TRBV5-1 CASSNWPQGNSYNEQFF TGCGCCAGCAGCAATTGGCCACAGGGGAACTCCTACAATGAGCAGTTCTTC
TRBJ2-3 TRBD2 many TRBV7-2 CASSLGLASTDTQYF TGTGCCAGCAGCCTAGGACTAGCGAGCACAGATACGCAGTATTTT
TRBJ1-1 TRBD1 few TRBV7-6 CASSLLGQGADTEAFF TGTGCCAGCAGCTTACTAGGGCAGGGGGCTGACACTGAAGCTTTCTTT
TRBJ2-7 - few TRBV6-5 CASRATAPIYEQYF TGTGCCAGTCGAGCGACAGCACCAATTTACGAGCAGTACTTC
TRBJ2-3 TRBD2 - TRBV9 CASSVVPSGGTDTQYF TGTGCCAGCAGCGTAGTGCCTAGCGGGGGCACAGATACGCAGTATTTT
TRBJ2-3 TRBD2 - TRBV9 CASSVGVAGGTDTQYF TGTGCCAGCAGCGTAGGGGTAGCGGGGGGAACAGATACGCAGTATTTT
TRBJ2-5 - - TRBV19 CASSIWGETQYF TGTGCCAGTAGTATATGGGGAGAGACCCAGTACTTC
TRBJ1-4 - few TRBV18 CASSPAINEKLFF TGTGCCAGCTCACCGGCCATAAACGAAAAACTGTTTTTT
TRBJ2-7 - few TRBV6-5 CASKVGEWAYEQYF TGTGCCAGCAAAGTCGGGGAATGGGCCTACGAGCAGTACTTC
TRBJ2-7 - - TRBV7-2 CASKRGGGNEQYF TGTGCCAGCAAAAGGGGAGGGGGCAACGAGCAGTACTTC
TRBJ1-6 TRBD1 - TRBV27 CASRTGGPYNSPLHF TGTGCCAGCAGGACAGGGGGACCCTATAATTCACCCCTCCACTTT
TRBJ1-6 - - TRBV6-2/TRBV6-3 CASIRSSYNSPLHF TGTGCCAGCATACGAAGCTCCTATAATTCACCCCTCCACTTT
TRBJ1-1 - - TRBV7-6 CASSLEGPINTEAFF TGTGCCAGCAGCTTAGAGGGACCAATAAACACTGAAGCTTTCTTT
TRBJ2-3 - few TRBV12-3/TRBV12-4 CASSFREFGTDTQYF TGTGCCAGCAGTTTCAGGGAGTTCGGCACAGATACGCAGTATTTT
TRBJ2-5 - - TRBV15 CATSRERVLGTQYF TGTGCCACCAGCAGAGAGAGGGTCCTTGGGACCCAGTACTTC
TRBJ2-1 - - TRBV5-1 CASSFTGTRSHSSSYNEQFF TGCGCCAGCAGCTTCACCGGGACAAGGTCCCATTCAAGCTCCTACAATGAGCAGTTCTTC
TRBJ1-1 - - TRBV6-1 CASSKQGGDTEAFF TGTGCCAGCAGTAAACAGGGAGGGGACACTGAAGCTTTCTTT
TRBJ2-1 TRBD2 few TRBV12-3/TRBV12-4 CASNSGGGAHEQFF TGTGCCAGCAACTCGGGCGGGGGGGCTCATGAGCAGTTCTTC
TRBJ2-3 - - TRBV7-8 CASSSEGRYTDTQYF TGTGCCAGCAGCTCAGAAGGACGGTACACAGATACGCAGTATTTT
TRBJ2-2 - few TRBV5-1 CASSLGPGASGELFF TGCGCCAGCAGCCTGGGACCAGGCGCATCCGGGGAGCTGTTTTTT
TRBJ1-2 - few TRBV10-3 CAIREDVDGYGYTF TGTGCCATCAGAGAGGACGTGGACGGCTATGGCTACACCTTC
TRBJ2-7 TRBD2 - TRBV7-6 CASSLVAGGPGEQYF TGTGCCAGCAGCTTAGTAGCGGGAGGGCCCGGCGAGCAGTACTTC
TRBJ2-1 TRBD2 - TRBV24-1 CATSDLTSGSGNEQFF TGTGCCACCAGTGATCTAACTAGCGGGAGTGGTAATGAGCAGTTCTTC
TRBJ1-4 - - TRBV10-3 CAISDNSEKLFF TGTGCCATCAGTGATAACTCCGAAAAACTGTTTTTT
TRBJ1-1 - once TRBV18 CASSPDSPEAFF TGTGCCAGCTCACCAGACAGTCCCGAAGCTTTCTTT
TRBJ2-1 TRBD2 few TRBV20-1 CSASRLAGGISYNEQFF TGCAGTGCTAGTAGGCTAGCGGGAGGAATTTCCTACAATGAGCAGTTCTTC
TRBJ1-1 TRBD1 - TRBV15 CATSRGGGLAFF TGTGCCACCAGCAGAGGAGGGGGCCTGGCTTTCTTT
TRBJ2-7 - many TRBV12-3/TRBV12-4 CASSPSGGREQYF TGTGCCAGCAGTCCCAGTGGGGGACGCGAGCAGTACTTC
TRBJ2-7 - few TRBV12-3/TRBV12-4 CASSSSHRGDEQYF TGTGCCAGCAGTTCCAGTCATCGAGGGGACGAGCAGTACTTC
TRBJ1-1 - - TRBV7-9 CASSLLDWVGTEAFF TGTGCCAGCAGCTTGCTGGACTGGGTCGGCACTGAAGCTTTCTTT
TRBJ1-1 - - TRBV7-3 CASSLTAGVRNTEAFF TGTGCCAGCAGCTTAACCGCAGGGGTGAGGAACACTGAAGCTTTCTTT
TRBJ2-3 TRBD2 few TRBV24-1 CATSDSGRAADTQYF TGTGCCACCAGTGATAGCGGGAGGGCCGCAGATACGCAGTATTTT
TRBJ2-5 - - TRBV21-1 CASRPKTGTSRQETQYF TGTGCCAGCAGACCAAAGACCGGGACTAGCCGCCAAGAGACCCAGTACTTC
TRBJ2-2 - few TRBV5-1 CASSSGTAGVGELFF TGCGCCAGCAGTTCCGGGACTGCCGGAGTCGGGGAGCTGTTTTTT
TRBJ1-2 - once TRBV5-1 CASSLGMTADYGYTF TGCGCCAGCAGCTTGGGAATGACAGCTGACTATGGCTACACCTTC
TRBJ1-2 - few TRBV6-4 CASSDLGNYGYTF TGTGCCAGCAGTGACCTGGGGAACTATGGCTACACCTTC
TRBJ2-1 - - TRBV11-1 CASSLRGAQNNEQFF TGTGCCAGCAGCTTGAGGGGGGCGCAAAACAATGAGCAGTTCTTC
TRBJ1-6 - - TRBV5-1 CASSRDPSNSPLHF TGCGCCAGCAGCCGCGATCCCAGTAATTCACCCCTCCACTTT
TRBJ1-1 - few TRBV6-2/TRBV6-3 CASSYSSPNTEAFF TGTGCCAGCAGTTACTCATCCCCGAACACTGAAGCTTTCTTT
TRBJ2-3 TRBD1 - TRBV6-2/TRBV6-3 CASREGQGATDTQYF TGTGCCAGCAGGGAAGGACAGGGGGCAACAGATACGCAGTATTTT
TRBJ2-2 - few TRBV24-1 CATSDLGRTGELFF TGTGCCACCAGTGATTTAGGGAGAACCGGGGAGCTGTTTTTT
TRBJ2-1 - - TRBV5-1 CASSLGQTFNNEQFF TGCGCCAGCAGCTTAGGACAGACCTTCAACAATGAGCAGTTCTTC
TRBJ2-2 - - TRBV10-3 CAISESGTSNTGELFF TGTGCCATCAGTGAGTCCGGGACGTCGAACACCGGGGAGCTGTTTTTT
TRBJ2-5 TRBD2 many TRBV9 CASSVEASGIETQYF TGTGCCAGCAGCGTAGAGGCTAGCGGGATAGAGACCCAGTACTTC
TRBJ1-3 TRBD1 few TRBV6-5 CASSGDRGFGNTIYF TGTGCCAGCAGCGGGGACAGGGGATTTGGAAACACCATATATTTT
TRBJ2-3 - - TRBV27 CASRRGASFGGRTDTQYF TGTGCCAGCCGCCGGGGGGCGTCGTTCGGGGGGCGTACAGATACGCAGTATTTT
TRBJ1-3 - - TRBV6-1 CASSEGQRGNTIYF TGTGCCAGCAGTGAGGGGCAAAGAGGAAACACCATATATTTT
TRBJ1-2 - - TRBV20-1 CSARLLGADRGYTF TGCAGTGCTAGACTTTTGGGGGCGGATAGGGGCTACACCTTC
TRBJ2-7 TRBD1 once TRBV27 CASSLTGRAPYEQYF TGTGCCAGCAGTTTGACAGGGCGGGCCCCCTACGAGCAGTACTTC
TRBJ2-1 - many TRBV7-2 CASSLEGLTHYNEQFF TGTGCCAGCAGCTTAGAAGGCCTTACGCACTACAATGAGCAGTTCTTC
TRBJ1-2 TRBD1 - TRBV7-9 CASSLGGQARGYTF TGTGCCAGCAGCTTAGGCGGACAGGCTCGTGGCTACACCTTC
TRBJ2-3 - - TRBV5-6 CASSRFPGGPDTQYF TGTGCCAGCAGCCGTTTTCCAGGGGGGCCAGATACGCAGTATTTT